This TCR beta chain was profiled in a study of tumor and adjacent non-tumor tissue in lung cancer. This clonotype was seen a handful of times. Its antigen remains unknown. This sample's RNA came from whole unsorted tissue. General study points: Tumor tissue had significantly higher TCR diversity than normal lung.

The library came from three nested PCR rounds adapted from ARM-PCR protocols. One entry per CDR3 protein results from TCRdb running MiXCR on the multiplex PCR reads. The table shows tens of thousands of distinct CDR3 sequences, with around 60% occurring only once. This CDR3 spans 12 amino acids. With 4 bases removed from V and 4 bases from J, the gap between germline ends came to 8 bases. Per the germline V gene, CDR1 is DFQATT and CDR2 is SNEGSKA (reference sequence). The receptor was isolated from a man in his fifties or sixties with non-small cell lung cancer. The chain joins TRBV20-1 to TRBJ2-1, with D tentatively TRBD1 or TRBD2 (6 bases each). The sequencing sample was made of lung tumor tissue. CDR3 DNA sequence: TGCAGTGCTAAAGGGGGGTACAATGAGCAGTTCTTC. Translating it yields CSAKGGYNEQFF.